Shown below are 16 T cell receptor beta chains from a single sample sequenced in a study of T cell clones after liver transplantation. Some clones are missing from TCRdb's copy, which holds only in-frame ones; the method was immunoSEQ multiplex PCR. The sample yields some 11,000 clones, 71% seen once. Here the sequenced sample was CD4+ T cells from blood, taken roughly 30 months after liver transplant. The receptors shown here come from a human patient who received a liver transplant. A subset of T cells may come from the graft donor.

The genes are TRBV11-2 and TRBJ2-3; 9 nucleotides match TRBD1. The V segment lost 3 bases and the J segment 4 bases; nucleotides outside the gene matches: 8. From germline, CDR1 is SGHAT and CDR2 FQNNGV. The CDR3 contains 16 residues. The CDR3 loop is CASSFRDREVPDTQYF. In DNA form, the CDR3 reads TGTGCCAGCAGCTTCCGGGACAGGGAGGTTCCAGATACGCAGTATTTT.

In its sample, this clone was seen once. This chain connects TRBV27 to TRBJ2-1, with 14 bases aligning to TRBD2. This CDR3 has 18 amino acids. The germline gives CDR1 MNHEY, CDR2 SMNVEV (reference sequence). The trim removed 3 bases at V and 0 bases at J, leaving 4 bases unmatched. CDR3 DNA sequence: TGTGCCAGCAGTTTGTGGACTAGCGGGGGGAGCTCCTACAATGAGCAGTTCTTC. It yields the protein CASSLWTSGGSSYNEQFF.

The rearrangement links TRBV19 to TRBJ2-3, with D unclear. CDR1 LNHDA and CDR2 SQIVND come from the germline V gene (reference sequence). V lost 1 base, J lost 0 bases, and 8 bases lay in between. CDR3 length equals 15 residues. DNA of the CDR3: TGTGCCAGTAGTATAGCGAACCCCAGCACAGATACGCAGTATTTT. Translation: CASSIANPSTDTQYF.

The V call is TRBV15, the J call TRBJ1-5; 7 positions match TRBD1. J was trimmed by 5 bases and V by 5 bases; bases with no gene match: 6. This CDR3 contains 14 residues. Per germline, CDR1 LNHNV and CDR2 YYDKDF (reference sequence). CDR3: CATSPDREDQPQHF. The CDR3 nucleotides are TGTGCCACCAGCCCAGACAGGGAGGATCAGCCCCAGCATTTT.

Only a few counts were recorded for this clone. The CDR3 DNA sequence: TGTGCCAGTAGTCCACGGGGGCTTTCTTCCTCTTACGAGCAGTACTTC. It specifies CASSPRGLSSSYEQYF. This rearrangement joins TRBV19 to TRBJ2-7, with D perhaps assigned TRBD1 or TRBD2 (6 bases each). The V gene lost 5 bases and the J gene lost 4 bases, with 21 bases spanning the gap. Germline CDR1 LNHDA, CDR2 SQIVND (reference sequence). The CDR3 has 16 amino acids. The whole variable domain, filled in from reference TRBV19 and TRBJ2-7, reads DGGITQSPKYLFRKEGQNVTLSCEQNLNHDAMYWYRQDPGQGLRLIYYSQIVNDFQKGDIAEGYSVSREKKESFPLTVTSAQKNPTAFYLCASSPRGLSSSYEQYFGPGTRLTVT.

This clone showed up just a few times. This chain connects TRBV6-5 to TRBJ2-1, with D perhaps matching TRBD1 or TRBD2 (6 bases each). Germline V gene sequence: CDR1 MNHEY, CDR2 SVGAGI. This CDR3 region has 13 residues. V was clipped by 8 bases and J by 6 bases, with 14 bases between them. This CDR3 is CASSAGHRNEQFF. For the CDR3, the DNA is TGTGCCAGCTCCGCGGGACACCGCAATGAGCAGTTCTTC.

This clone is classed as medium-sized. The genes are TRBV19 and TRBJ1-4, with TRBD1 identical over 8 bases. The trim removed 9 bases at V and 7 bases at J, leaving 10 bases unmatched. CDR3 length: 14 residues. Germline values: CDR1 LNHDA, CDR2 SQIVND (reference sequence). CDR3 loop: CASQSRDRIEKLFF. The CDR3 DNA follows: TGTGCCAGCCAATCCCGGGACAGGATTGAAAAACTGTTTTTT.

Comment on this clone: A far larger clone is off by one base, so a read error is likely. The chain couples TRBV13 to TRBJ1-4, with D possibly matching TRBD1 (5 bases). Trimming shortened V by 6 bases and J by 8 bases, and 16 bases separated the two germline ends. CDR1 is PRHDT and CDR2 is FYEKMQ in the germline V gene (reference sequence). This CDR3 has 14 amino acids. In nucleotides, the CDR3 is TGTGCCAGCAGGTCCTGGGGGGAGGGCGAAAAACTGTTTTTT. Its translation: CASRSWGEGEKLFF.

The rearrangement uses TRBV27 and TRBJ2-1, with 11 bases that match TRBD2. Germline CDR1 and CDR2: MNHEY and SMNVEV (reference sequence). The CDR3 length is 16 residues. Germline trimming cut 0 bases from V and 4 bases from J; bases unmatched to any gene: 2. In DNA, the CDR3 is TGTGCCAGCAGTTTATCCACTAGCGGGAGATACAATGAGCAGTTCTTC. This sequence encodes CASSLSTSGRYNEQFF.

The chain couples TRBV18 to TRBJ2-1; 11 bases are shared with TRBD2. V shed 4 bases and J 9 bases; nucleotides not matched to a gene: 5. Germline V gene sequence: CDR1 KGHSH, CDR2 LQKENI. This CDR3 region has 14 residues. The CDR3 sequence is CASSLPSGGSEQFF. CDR3 DNA sequence: TGTGCCAGCTCACTTCCTAGCGGGGGGAGTGAGCAGTTCTTC. The full variable domain, rest sourced from reference TRBV18 and TRBJ2-1, is NAGVMQNPRHLVRRRGQEARLRCSPMKGHSHVYWYRQLPEEGLKFMVYLQKENIIDESGMPKERFSAEFPKEGPSILRIQQVVRGDSAAYFCASSLPSGGSEQFFGPGTRLTVL.

This clone was recorded a few times. The rearrangement uses TRBV7-6 and TRBJ1-4; D is ambiguous. The germline gives CDR1 SGHVS, CDR2 FNYEAQ. The CDR3 extends over 21 amino acids. Trimming pared 5 bases from V and 0 bases from J, leaving 28 bases between. Here the CDR3 DNA reads TGTGCCAGCAGCCGACGAACGGGGAAAGCCTCAGTGGTTGCAACTAATGAAAAACTGTTTTTT. It translates to CASSRRTGKASVVATNEKLFF.

This clone occurred a few times. The chain has TRBV5-6 and TRBJ2-3, with D uncertain. Germline V lookup: CDR1 SGHDT, CDR2 YYEEEE. CDR3 length: 15 residues. Trimming stripped 4 bases from V and 0 bases from J, with 12 bases between. In DNA form, the CDR3 reads TGTGCCAGCAGCATGCGTTTGGATAGCACAGATACGCAGTATTTT. Encoded protein: CASSMRLDSTDTQYF. The whole variable domain, filled in from reference TRBV5-6 and TRBJ2-3, reads DAGVTQSPTHLIKTRGQQVTLRCSPKSGHDTVSWYQQALGQGPQFIFQYYEEEERQRGNFPDRFSGHQFPNYSSELNVNALLLGDSALYLCASSMRLDSTDTQYFGPGTRLTVL.

The rearrangement uses TRBV28 and TRBJ2-7, with D possibly being TRBD2 (6 bases). The CDR3 consists of 15 residues. With 5 bases removed from V and 0 bases from J, the gap between germline ends came to 14 bases. CDR1 is MDHEN, CDR2 SYDVKM, per germline. The CDR3 region has the DNA TGTGCCAGCAGTCCCCGGCTCGGGGGCTCCTACGAGCAGTACTTC. Encoded protein: CASSPRLGGSYEQYF.

In its sample, this clone ranks as medium-sized. The V and J genes are TRBV2 and TRBJ1-4, with TRBD1 matching over 10 bases. This CDR3 has 14 amino acids. Germline values: CDR1 SNHLY, CDR2 FYNNEI. The trim removed 6 bases at V and 8 bases at J, leaving 6 bases unmatched. CDR3 sequence: CASSTWDRGEKLFF. The CDR3, as DNA: TGTGCCAGCAGCACATGGGACAGGGGAGAAAAACTGTTTTTT.

The genes are TRBV7-2 and TRBJ1-4; 7 nucleotides match TRBD1. CDR3 length equals 19 residues. The J segment lost 7 bases and the V segment lost 1 base, leaving 18 bases of the junction unmatched. CDR1 and CDR2 from the germline V gene are SGHTA and FQGNSA. The CDR3 DNA sequence: TGTGCCAGCAGCTTAGGGGACAGCGTTTATCCCATCGGGAGTGAAAAACTGTTTTTT. It translates to CASSLGDSVYPIGSEKLFF.

The genes are TRBV9 and TRBJ1-4; TRBD1 agrees at 10 bases. Germline values: CDR1 SGDLS, CDR2 YYNGEE. The V segment lost 2 bases and the J segment 8 bases; nucleotides outside the gene matches: 6. The CDR3 is 15 residues long. The CDR3 DNA reads TGTGCCAGCAGCGTGACTGACAGGGGGCACGAAAAACTGTTTTTT. Amino acid sequence: CASSVTDRGHEKLFF. The variable domain in full, completed from reference TRBV9 and TRBJ1-4, reads DSGVTQTPKHLITATGQRVTLRCSPRSGDLSVYWYQQSLDQGLQFLIQYYNGEERAKGNILERFSAQQFPDLHSELNLSSLELGDSALYFCASSVTDRGHEKLFFGSGTQLSVL.